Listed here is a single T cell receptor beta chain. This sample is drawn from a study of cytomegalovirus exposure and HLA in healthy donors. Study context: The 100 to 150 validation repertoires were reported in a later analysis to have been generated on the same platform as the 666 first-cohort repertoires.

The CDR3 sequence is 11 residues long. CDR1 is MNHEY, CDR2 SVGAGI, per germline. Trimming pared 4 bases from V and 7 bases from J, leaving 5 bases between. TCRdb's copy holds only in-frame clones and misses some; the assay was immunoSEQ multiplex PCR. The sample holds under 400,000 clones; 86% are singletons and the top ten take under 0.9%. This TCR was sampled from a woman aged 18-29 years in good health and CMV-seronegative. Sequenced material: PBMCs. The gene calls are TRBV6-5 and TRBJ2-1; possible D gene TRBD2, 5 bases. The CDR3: CASSWRNEQFF. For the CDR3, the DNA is TGTGCCAGCAGTTGGAGGAATGAGCAGTTCTTC.